Described below is a single T cell receptor (beta chain) sequence and its context. The target antigen is unknown. There are 15 residues in the CDR3. The germline V gene has CDR1 GTSNPN and CDR2 SVGIG (reference sequence). V shed 2 bases, J shed 2 bases, and the junction held 9 bases outside the gene matches. TCRdb ran MiXCR on the 5' RACE reads and lists one entry per CDR3 protein. The sample includes 60,000 to 65,000 distinct CDR3 sequences, more than 25% of them seen just once. Study outcomes and limitations: Tumor memory CD4+ T cell TCR gene usage clustered with blood and lymph node memory CD4+ cells and lymph node naive CD4+ cells.

Purified naive CD4+ T cells were depleted of CD25+ Tregs. The receptor comes from a female donor with breast cancer. J is TRBJ2-7 and V is TRBV30, with 7 bases identical to TRBD1. Sequencing input: tumor-infiltrating naive CD4+ T cells sorted from the breast tumor. Specified subset: naive CD4+ T cells, CD4+CD45RA+CD25-. The CDR3 DNA is TGTGCCTGGAGTCGGGTCGGTCAGGGGGCCTACGAGCAGTACTTC. It translates to CAWSRVGQGAYEQYF. The full variable domain, its missing parts supplied by reference TRBV30 and TRBJ2-7, is SQTIHQWPATLVQPVGSPLSLECTVEGTSNPNLYWYRQAAGRGLQLLFYSVGIGQISSEVPQNLSASRPQDRQFILSSKKLLLSDSGFYLCAWSRVGQGAYEQYFGPGTRLTVT.